A selection of T cell receptor beta chains follows, all from one sample in a study of blood T cell repertoires in COVID-19. The protocol was immunoSEQ multiplex PCR, while the TCRdb copy is restricted to in-frame clones and leaves out a portion. The sample lists about 73,000 clones; 70% to 85% were seen once. The source material was peripheral blood. Every receptor here comes from an older woman with acute or convalescent COVID-19. Each CDR3 is given with its conserved first and last residue. D genes are given only for firm matches. Not all rows give a size; the values are once, few, many and, for expanded clones, a class.

j_call | v_call | clone_size | d_call | cdr3_nt | cdr3_aa
TRBJ1-2 | TRBV3-1/TRBV3-2 | few | NA | TGTGCCAGCAGCCATGCAGGGGATGGCTACACCTTC | CASSHAGDGYTF
TRBJ1-6 | TRBV6-5 | NA | TRBD1 | TGTGCCAGCAGTTACAAGAGACAGGGGGATTCACCCCTCCACTTT | CASSYKRQGDSPLHF
TRBJ2-1 | TRBV5-5 | NA | TRBD2 | TGTGCCAGCAGCTTAAGACTAGCGGGAGTAATGGTTGAGCAGTTCTTC | CASSLRLAGVMVEQFF
TRBJ2-5 | TRBV7-6 | NA | NA | TGTGCCAGCAGCTTAGAACCTCGGGGGAGGGGGGAGACCCAGTACTTC | CASSLEPRGRGETQYF
TRBJ1-2 | TRBV11-2 | few | NA | TGTGCCAGCAGCCGGCCGAGGCGGTCCTATGGCTACACCTTC | CASSRPRRSYGYTF
TRBJ2-2 | TRBV19 | NA | NA | TGTGCCAGTACGAAGGGGTTCACCGGGGAGCTGTTTTTT | CASTKGFTGELFF
TRBJ2-5 | TRBV28 | NA | TRBD2 | TGTGCCAGCAGTCCCCCCCAGCTAGCGGGGGTACGTTCTGGGACCCAGTACTTC | CASSPPQLAGVRSGTQYF
TRBJ1-2 | TRBV12-3/TRBV12-4 | NA | NA | TGTGCCAGCAGTGAATCCAGGGCCTATGGCTACACCTTC | CASSESRAYGYTF
TRBJ1-6 | TRBV5-4 | many | TRBD1 | TGTGCCAGCAGCTTGTCCAGGGGGCATAATTCACCCCTCCACTTT | CASSLSRGHNSPLHF
TRBJ2-7 | TRBV5-6 | NA | TRBD1 | TGTGCCAGCAGCTTCGAGACAGGGGGCCGCGAGCAGTACTTC | CASSFETGGREQYF
TRBJ2-5 | TRBV7-9 | NA | NA | TGTGCCAGCAGCTTAACGGGACGGGGGAAGAGGGAGACCCAGTACTTC | CASSLTGRGKRETQYF
TRBJ2-1 | TRBV7-7 | NA | TRBD2 | TGTGCCAGCAGTTCTAGCGGGAGATTTAGCTCCTATGAGCAGTTCTTC | CASSSSGRFSSYEQFF
TRBJ2-7 | TRBV27 | once | NA | TGTGCCAGCAAAACTTCAGGGGTATACGAGCAGTACTTC | CASKTSGVYEQYF
TRBJ1-3 | TRBV5-6 | NA | NA | TGTGCCAGCAGCTTCAAACAGGGAAACACCATATATTTT | CASSFKQGNTIYF
TRBJ1-1 | TRBV19 | once | TRBD1 | TGTGCCAGTAGTATTTTTCTACAGGGGGGGAACACTGAAGCTTTCTTT | CASSIFLQGGNTEAFF
TRBJ2-7 | TRBV27 | NA | TRBD2 | TGTGCCAGCAGTTTACGGCTAGCGGGATCTCTCTACGAGCAGTACTTC | CASSLRLAGSLYEQYF
TRBJ2-3 | TRBV5-6 | NA | TRBD2 | TGTGCCAGCAGCTTAGGACTAGCGGGAACCACCACAGATACGCAGTATTTT | CASSLGLAGTTTDTQYF
TRBJ1-6 | TRBV2 | NA | TRBD1 | TGTGCCAGCACCAGGACAGGGTCAAGTAATTCACCCCTCCACTTT | CASTRTGSSNSPLHF
TRBJ1-1 | TRBV5-8 | once | NA | TGTGCCAGCAGCTTGAGTCTAGGGGTTCAGAACACTGAAGCTTTCTTT | CASSLSLGVQNTEAFF
TRBJ1-2 | TRBV18 | NA | NA | TGTGCCAGCTCACCCCAGGAAGGTTATGGCTACACCTTC | CASSPQEGYGYTF
TRBJ2-7 | TRBV5-5 | NA | NA | TGTGCCAGCAGCTTGGCCATAGCGGTGGGTCGACAGTACTTC | CASSLAIAVGRQYF
TRBJ1-2 | TRBV6-5 | NA | NA | TGTGCCAGCAATCCCGGGGGGAGCAGGGGCTACACCTTC | CASNPGGSRGYTF
TRBJ1-5 | TRBV19 | NA | NA | TGTGCCAGTAGTATCCGGGCGGGGGGTCAGCCCCAGCATTTT | CASSIRAGGQPQHF
TRBJ1-5 | TRBV7-8 | NA | TRBD1 | TGTGCCAGCAGCCCTGTCAGCGGGACAGGGAATCAGCCCCAGCATTTT | CASSPVSGTGNQPQHF
TRBJ2-7 | TRBV14 | few | NA | TGTGCCAGCAGCCTGGGACGGGGACTCTACGAGCAGTACTTC | CASSLGRGLYEQYF
TRBJ2-7 | TRBV20-1 | NA | TRBD1 | TGCAGTGCTAGTCCCCTTCACGGGACAGGGCCCTACGAGCAGTACTTC | CSASPLHGTGPYEQYF
TRBJ1-2 | TRBV7-2 | NA | NA | TGTGCCAGCAGCTTAACGGCAGCGAACTATGGCTACACCTTC | CASSLTAANYGYTF
TRBJ2-7 | TRBV7-9 | NA | NA | TGTGCCAGCAGCTTGGCGGGAAACTCCTACGAGCAGTACTTC | CASSLAGNSYEQYF
TRBJ2-7 | TRBV27 | medium-sized | TRBD2 | TGTGCCAGCAGTTTAAGGCTAGCGGGACATTACGAGCAGTACTTC | CASSLRLAGHYEQYF
TRBJ1-5 | TRBV5-8 | once | NA | TGTGCCAGCAGCTCGATAGATCAGCCCCAGCATTTT | CASSSIDQPQHF
TRBJ2-1 | TRBV5-1 | once | TRBD2 | TGCGCCAGCAGGACTAGCTCGCCCGTCGATGAGCAGTTCTTC | CASRTSSPVDEQFF
TRBJ1-2 | TRBV5-1 | NA | TRBD1 | TGCGCCAGCAGCCCCCCTGAGGGGGCGCTTAATGGCTACACCTTC | CASSPPEGALNGYTF
TRBJ2-1 | TRBV9 | NA | TRBD2 | TGTGCCAGCAGCACCCCGGGACTAGCGGCCTACAATGAGCAGTTCTTC | CASSTPGLAAYNEQFF
TRBJ2-2 | TRBV6-5 | NA | TRBD1 | TGTGCCAGCGGGGGACAGTGGACCGGGGAGCTGTTTTTT | CASGGQWTGELFF
TRBJ1-4 | TRBV4-1 | NA | NA | TGCGCCAGCAGCCAAGAAGTGCGAACTAATGAAAAACTGTTTTTT | CASSQEVRTNEKLFF
TRBJ1-2 | TRBV3-1/TRBV3-2 | NA | TRBD1 | TGTGCCAGCAGCCCGCGGGACAGGGGGAGGGCTAACTATGGCTACACCTTC | CASSPRDRGRANYGYTF
TRBJ1-2 | TRBV27 | NA | NA | TGTGCCAGCAGTCCCCAGGGGAGGGCTAACTATGGCTACACCTTC | CASSPQGRANYGYTF
TRBJ1-3 | TRBV10-3 | NA | NA | TGTGCCATCAGTGCATTAAGCTCCCGCTCTGGAAACACCATATATTTT | CAISALSSRSGNTIYF
TRBJ2-7 | TRBV5-1 | few | NA | TGCGCCAGCAGCACTTCAGGGGTCTCCTACGAGCAGTACTTC | CASSTSGVSYEQYF
TRBJ1-3 | TRBV28 | NA | TRBD1 | TGTGCCAGCAGTTTAAGACCGGGACAGGGGGCCTCTGGAAACACCATATATTTT | CASSLRPGQGASGNTIYF
TRBJ2-1 | TRBV12-5 | NA | TRBD2 | TGTGCTAGTGGTTCAAGTGGGGGGGGGAATGAGCAGTTCTTC | CASGSSGGGNEQFF